This TCR beta chain was captured in a study of shared clonotypes between healthy human individuals. The study, taken as a whole, reports: For sorted subsets, rarefaction showed incomplete sequencing despite large depth.

The ends lost 4 bases at V and 5 bases at J; junction bases unmatched: 2. Germline lookup yields CDR1 SGHNT and CDR2 YENEEA. There are 12 residues in the CDR3. The table came from immunoSEQ multiplex PCR; TCRdb's copy has only in-frame clones and leaves some out. The table lists millions of clones, about 92% of them singletons. On this clone itself: Antigen unknown. Other DNA sequences in this specimen translate into the identical CDR3.

The chain joins TRBV11-3 to TRBJ2-7, with 7 positions matching TRBD1. The sequence was obtained from a man aged 18 to 30 in good health. Some clones in this sample may be carry-over from other donors' samples. The sequenced material came from naive CD4+ T cells from PBMCs. Subset of the sample: CD45RA+ positively selected. This chain's CDR3 is CASSSGGDEQYF. CDR3 coding DNA: TGTGCCAGCAGCTCAGGGGGAGACGAGCAGTACTTC.